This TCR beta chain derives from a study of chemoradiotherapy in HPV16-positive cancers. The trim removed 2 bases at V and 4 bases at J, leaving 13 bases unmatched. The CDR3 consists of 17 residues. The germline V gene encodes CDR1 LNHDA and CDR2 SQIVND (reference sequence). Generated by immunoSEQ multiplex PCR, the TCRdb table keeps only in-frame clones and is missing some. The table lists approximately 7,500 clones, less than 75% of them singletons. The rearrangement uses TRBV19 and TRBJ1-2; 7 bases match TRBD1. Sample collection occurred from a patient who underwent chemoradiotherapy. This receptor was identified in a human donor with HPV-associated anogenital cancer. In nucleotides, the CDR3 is TGTGCCAGTAGTATAAAAATTACGGGACAGTTCCTCTATGGCTACACCTTC. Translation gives CASSIKITGQFLYGYTF. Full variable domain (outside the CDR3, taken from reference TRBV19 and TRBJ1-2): DGGITQSPKYLFRKEGQNVTLSCEQNLNHDAMYWYRQDPGQGLRLIYYSQIVNDFQKGDIAEGYSVSREKKESFPLTVTSAQKNPTAFYLCASSIKITGQFLYGYTFGSGTRLTVV.